What follows describes a single T cell receptor beta chain. What it binds is unknown. There are 17 residues in the CDR3. CDR1 GTSNPN and CDR2 SVGIG come from the germline V gene (reference sequence). The V gene end was trimmed by 2 bases and the J gene end by 7 bases; junction bases not matched to a gene: 12. These data originate in a study of T cell responses to AZD1222 COVID-19 vaccine. Study results and limitations: Among spike-specific TCRs, nearly half reportedly target unmutated variant regions.

Sequencing was performed with immunoSEQ multiplex PCR; in TCRdb, only in-frame clones are kept and a portion is missing. The profile shows 100,000 to 150,000 clones, about 85% of them singletons. Source: peripheral blood, taken 28 days after the second AZD1222 dose. The sequence was obtained from an adult who received the AZD1222 COVID-19 vaccine. The rearrangement uses TRBV30 and TRBJ1-6, with 9 bases fitting TRBD1. CDR3 in DNA: TGTGCCTGGAGTCCTGGAGTCCTGGACAGGGGAAATTCACCCCTCCACTTT. Residues: CAWSPGVLDRGNSPLHF.